This T cell receptor (beta chain) was obtained from a study of identical twins. This clonotype was counted at least ten times. The antigen remains unidentified. This CDR3 has 16 amino acids. The germline V gene encodes CDR1 SNHLY and CDR2 FYNNEI. The V and J ends lost 10 bases and 4 bases respectively, with 26 bases between them. Template switching added a universal primer site, and cDNA bore unique molecular identifiers. TCRdb re-called the 5' RACE reads through MiXCR, storing one row per CDR3 protein. Of fewer than 650,000 distinct CDR3 sequences listed, roughly 7.2% are singletons. Findings and limits, study-wide: Models underestimated TCR alpha sharing (out-of-frame) in monozygotic twins. When twins shared out-of-frame alpha sequences, those sequences had excess low generation probability. Beta out-of-frame sequences displayed a weaker excess of sharing between twins.

These data also formed part of another study, on yellow fever vaccine responses in identical twins.

The chain is built from TRBV2 and TRBJ2-7; D may be TRBD2 (7 bases). The sample consisted of PBMCs. The sequence was obtained from a woman aged 18 to 35 in good health. The CDR3 protein is CATRGREGGKDYEQYF. The CDR3 DNA reads as TGTGCCACCAGGGGAAGGGAGGGTGGAAAGGATTACGAGCAGTACTTC. The full variable domain, in which reference TRBV2 and TRBJ2-7 provide the parts outside the CDR3, is EPEVTQTPSHQVTQMGQEVILRCVPISNHLYFYWYRQILGQKVEFLVSFYNNEISEKSEIFDDQFSVERPDGSNFTLKIRSTKLEDSAMYFCATRGREGGKDYEQYFGPGTRLTVT.